Listed below are T cell receptor beta chains from one sample, sequenced in a study of T cell repertoires in cytomegalovirus infection. Antigen specificity for these receptors is unknown. TCRdb re-called the reads through MiXCR, storing one row per CDR3 protein. The profile shows roughly 500,000 distinct CDR3 sequences, about 44% of them singletons. Material: cultured PBMCs, obtained from culture after CMV antigen stimulation. The receptors stem from a human donor in good health (CMV status not recorded). Some clones in this sample may be carry-over from other donors' samples. CDR3s include the opening cysteine and the closing phenylalanine or tryptophan. The D gene is left open where the match is weak. Not all rows give a size; the values are once, few, many and, for expanded clones, a class.

>TRBJ1-1|.|TRBV7-2|TRBD1
CASSMGTGLGTEAFF
TGTGCCAGCAGCATGGGGACAGGGTTGGGCACTGAAGCTTTCTTT
>TRBJ2-7|.|TRBV4-3|TRBD1
CASSQVQGYEQYF
TGCGCCAGCAGCCAAGTACAGGGGTACGAGCAGTACTTC
>TRBJ1-1|few|TRBV6-1|.
CASSTGQREAFF
TGTGCCAGCAGTACAGGACAGCGTGAAGCTTTCTTT
>TRBJ1-6|.|TRBV7-2|.
CASSSLTGYNSPLHF
TGTGCCAGCAGCTCCTTGACGGGTTATAATTCACCCCTCCACTTT
>TRBJ1-2|.|TRBV10-3|TRBD1
CAIRGQGAYYGYTF
TGTGCCATCAGGGGACAGGGGGCTTACTATGGCTACACCTTC
>TRBJ2-5|few|TRBV7-2|TRBD2
CASSRLNQGLAGPQETQYF
TGTGCCAGCAGCCGGCTTAATCAGGGACTAGCGGGCCCGCAAGAGACCCAGTACTTC
>TRBJ1-4|few|TRBV12-3/TRBV12-4|TRBD1
CASSLGNRGLNEKLFF
TGTGCCAGCAGTTTGGGCAACAGGGGCCTTAATGAAAAACTGTTTTTT
>TRBJ2-1|once|TRBV6-1|.
CASSEDARVYEQFF
TGTGCCAGCAGTGAAGATGCGAGGGTATATGAGCAGTTCTTC
>TRBJ2-1|few|TRBV7-2|.
CASSLARTRANEQFF
TGTGCCAGCAGCTTAGCCAGGACCCGGGCCAATGAGCAGTTCTTC
>TRBJ2-7|many|TRBV6-2/TRBV6-3|TRBD2
CASSHRTSDEQYF
TGTGCCAGCAGTCACCGGACTAGCGACGAGCAGTACTTC
>TRBJ1-2|.|TRBV7-9|TRBD1
CASNPPTGYYGYTF
TGTGCCAGCAACCCCCCGACAGGGTACTATGGCTACACCTTC
>TRBJ2-7|.|TRBV6-5|.
CASSYSWRGSYEQYF
TGTGCCAGCAGTTACTCGTGGCGGGGCTCCTACGAGCAGTACTTC
>TRBJ2-7|few|TRBV2|.
CASNPSGGGEQYF
TGTGCCAGCAATCCGTCGGGGGGCGGCGAGCAGTACTTC
>TRBJ2-5|.|TRBV29-1|.
CSGGRGVQETQYF
TGCAGCGGAGGGAGGGGGGTCCAAGAGACCCAGTACTTC
>TRBJ2-1|.|TRBV7-2|.
CASSPGHNEQFF
TGTGCCAGCAGCCCTGGACACAATGAGCAGTTCTTC